This T cell receptor beta chain was recorded in a study of shared clonotypes between healthy human individuals. Study context: The people who gave samples were a couple of women and three men aged 18 to 49.

CDR1 is SGDLS and CDR2 is YYNGEE in the germline V gene. The V gene end was trimmed by 1 base and the J gene end by 6 bases; junction bases not matched to a gene: 10. The CDR3 consists of 16 residues. As to this clone: The antigen remains unidentified.

Overall study findings and caveats: The naive CD4 repertoires of a handful of donors were compared, and 5% to 6.5% of clonotypes were shared.

At deep level, the assay was performed. Data came from immunoSEQ multiplex PCR; TCRdb stores just in-frame clones and leaves some out. The table has fewer than 2.5 million clones, over 85% seen once. The TCR sequence derives from a man between 18 and 35 years old in good health. Some clones in this sample may be carry-over from other donors' samples. V is TRBV9 and J is TRBJ1-2; the match to TRBD1 covers 9 bases. Sequencing was performed on naive CD4+ T cells from PBMCs. Subset here: CD45RA+ positively selected. The CDR3 sequence: CASSVSVTGGEDGYTF. The CDR3 region has the DNA TGTGCCAGCAGCGTATCTGTAACAGGGGGCGAGGATGGCTACACCTTC.